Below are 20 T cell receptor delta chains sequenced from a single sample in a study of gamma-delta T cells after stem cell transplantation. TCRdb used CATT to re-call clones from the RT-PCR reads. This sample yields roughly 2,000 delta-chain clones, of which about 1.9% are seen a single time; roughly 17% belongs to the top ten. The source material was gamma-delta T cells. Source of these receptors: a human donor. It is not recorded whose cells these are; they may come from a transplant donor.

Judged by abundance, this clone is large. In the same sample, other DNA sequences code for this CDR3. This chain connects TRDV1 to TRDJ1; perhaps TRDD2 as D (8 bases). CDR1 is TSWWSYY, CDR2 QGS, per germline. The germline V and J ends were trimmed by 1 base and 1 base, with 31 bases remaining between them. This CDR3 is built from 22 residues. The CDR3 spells CALGEPSSYPLVLGIFTDKLIF. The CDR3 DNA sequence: TGTGCTCTTGGGGAACCCTCTTCCTACCCGCTAGTACTGGGGATCTTCACCGATAAACTCATCTTT.

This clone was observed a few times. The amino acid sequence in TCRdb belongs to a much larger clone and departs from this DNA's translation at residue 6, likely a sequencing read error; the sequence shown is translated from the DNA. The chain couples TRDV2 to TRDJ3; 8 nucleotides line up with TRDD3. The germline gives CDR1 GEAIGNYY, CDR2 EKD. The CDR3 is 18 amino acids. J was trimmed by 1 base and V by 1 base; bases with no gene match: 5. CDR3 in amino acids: CACDTAGDRSWDTRQMFF. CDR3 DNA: TGTGCCTGTGACACAGCGGGGGATAGGTCCTGGGACACCCGACAGATGTTTTTC.

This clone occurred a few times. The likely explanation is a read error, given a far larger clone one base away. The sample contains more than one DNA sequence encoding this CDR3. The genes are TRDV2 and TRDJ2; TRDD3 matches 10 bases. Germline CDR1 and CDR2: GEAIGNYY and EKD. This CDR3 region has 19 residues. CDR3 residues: CACDTVSGGYALGTAQLFF. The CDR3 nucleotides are TGTGCCTGCGACACCGTATCAGGGGGATACGCGCTTGGGACAGCACAACTCTTCTTT.

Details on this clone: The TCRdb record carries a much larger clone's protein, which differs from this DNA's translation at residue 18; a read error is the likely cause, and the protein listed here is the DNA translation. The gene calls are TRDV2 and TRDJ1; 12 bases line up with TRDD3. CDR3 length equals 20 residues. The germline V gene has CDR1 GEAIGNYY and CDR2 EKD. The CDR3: CACDTLTGGYKVGYTDKPIF. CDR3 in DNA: TGTGCCTGTGACACTCTCACTGGGGGATACAAAGTGGGGTACACCGATAAACCCATCTTT.

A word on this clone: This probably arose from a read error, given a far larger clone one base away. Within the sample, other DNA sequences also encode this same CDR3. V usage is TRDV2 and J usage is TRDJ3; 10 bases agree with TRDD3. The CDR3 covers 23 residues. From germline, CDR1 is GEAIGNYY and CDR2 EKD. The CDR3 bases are TGTGCCTGTGATTACGCTCTTACTGGGGGATCCCCCTTAAGCTCCTGGGACACCCGGCAGATGTTTTTC. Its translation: CACDYALTGGSPLSSWDTRQMFF.

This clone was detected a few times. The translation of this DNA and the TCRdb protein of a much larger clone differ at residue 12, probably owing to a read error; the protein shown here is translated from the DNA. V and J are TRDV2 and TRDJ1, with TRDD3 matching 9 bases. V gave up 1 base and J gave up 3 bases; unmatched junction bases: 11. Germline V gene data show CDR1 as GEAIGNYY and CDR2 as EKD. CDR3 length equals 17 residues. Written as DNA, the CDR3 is TGTGCCTGTGACACTATCTTACTGGGGGACCTCGCCGATAAACTCATCTTT. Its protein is CACDTILLGDLADKLIF.

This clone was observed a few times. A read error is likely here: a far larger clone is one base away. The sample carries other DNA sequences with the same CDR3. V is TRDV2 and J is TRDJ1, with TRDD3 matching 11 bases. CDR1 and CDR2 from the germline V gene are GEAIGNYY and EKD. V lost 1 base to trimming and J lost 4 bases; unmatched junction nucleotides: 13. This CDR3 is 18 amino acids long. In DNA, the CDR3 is TGTGCCTGTGACACAGCCGATGGGGGATACGCGAAAGGCGATAAACTCATCTTT. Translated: CACDTADGGYAKGDKLIF.

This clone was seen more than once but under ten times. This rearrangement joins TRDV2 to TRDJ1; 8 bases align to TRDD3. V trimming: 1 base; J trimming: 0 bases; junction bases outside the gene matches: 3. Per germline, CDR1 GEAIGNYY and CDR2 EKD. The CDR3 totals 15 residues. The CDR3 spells CACDTVLGDTDKLIF. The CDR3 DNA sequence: TGTGCCTGTGACACGGTACTGGGGGACACCGATAAACTCATCTTT.

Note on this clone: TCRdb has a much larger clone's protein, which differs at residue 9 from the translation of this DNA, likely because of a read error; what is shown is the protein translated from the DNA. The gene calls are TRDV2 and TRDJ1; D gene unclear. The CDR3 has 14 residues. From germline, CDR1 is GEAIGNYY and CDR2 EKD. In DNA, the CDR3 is TGTGCCTGTGACACCGTCGGGGCCATCGATAGACTCATCTTT. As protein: CACDTVGAIDRLIF.

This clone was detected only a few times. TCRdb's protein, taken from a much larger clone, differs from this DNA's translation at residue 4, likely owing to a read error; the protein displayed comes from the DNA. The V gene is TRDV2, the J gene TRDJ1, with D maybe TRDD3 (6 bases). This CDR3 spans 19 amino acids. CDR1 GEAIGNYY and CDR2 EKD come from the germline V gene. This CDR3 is CACYTVVTNGLGDTDKLIF. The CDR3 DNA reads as TGTGCCTGTTACACCGTGGTTACGAATGGGTTGGGGGACACCGATAAACTCATCTTT.

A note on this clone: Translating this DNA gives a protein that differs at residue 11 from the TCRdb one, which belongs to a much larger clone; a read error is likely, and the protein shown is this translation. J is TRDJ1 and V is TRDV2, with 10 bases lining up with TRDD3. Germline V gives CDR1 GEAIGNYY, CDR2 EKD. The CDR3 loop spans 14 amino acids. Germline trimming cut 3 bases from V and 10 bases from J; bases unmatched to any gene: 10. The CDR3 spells CACDLLGDGGLLIF. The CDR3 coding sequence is TGTGCCTGTGACTTACTGGGGGATGGGGGTCTACTCATCTTT.

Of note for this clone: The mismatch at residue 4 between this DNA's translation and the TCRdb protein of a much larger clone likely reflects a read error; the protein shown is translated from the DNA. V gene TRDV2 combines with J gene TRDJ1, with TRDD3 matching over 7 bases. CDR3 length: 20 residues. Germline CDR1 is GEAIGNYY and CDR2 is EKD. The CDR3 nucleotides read TGTGCCTGTGGCACCCTATTGTTCCTGGGGGCCCACTATTACACCGATAAACTCATCTTT. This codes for CACGTLLFLGAHYYTDKLIF.

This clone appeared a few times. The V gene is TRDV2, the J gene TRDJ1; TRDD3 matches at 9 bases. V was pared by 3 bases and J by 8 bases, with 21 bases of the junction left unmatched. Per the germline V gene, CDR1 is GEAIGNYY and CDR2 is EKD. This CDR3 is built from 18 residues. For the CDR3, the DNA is TGTGCCTGTGACCCGATTCCCCGCGTCGTACTGGGGGACTCGAAACTCATCTTT. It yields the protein CACDPIPRVVLGDSKLIF.

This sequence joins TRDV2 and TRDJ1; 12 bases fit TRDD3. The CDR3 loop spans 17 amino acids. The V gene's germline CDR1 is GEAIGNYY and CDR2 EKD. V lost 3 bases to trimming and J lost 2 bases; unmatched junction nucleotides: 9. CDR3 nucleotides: TGTGCCTGTGACGGAATCGTACTGGGGGATACTACCGATAAACTCATCTTT. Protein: CACDGIVLGDTTDKLIF.

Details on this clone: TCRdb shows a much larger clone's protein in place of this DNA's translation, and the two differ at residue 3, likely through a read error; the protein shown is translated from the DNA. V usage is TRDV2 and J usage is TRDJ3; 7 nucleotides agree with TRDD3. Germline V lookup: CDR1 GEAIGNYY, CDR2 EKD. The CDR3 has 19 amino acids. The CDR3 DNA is TGTGCCCGTGACACCGTCGGGGATAAGGGCTCCTGGGACACCCGACAGATGTTTTTC. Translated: CARDTVGDKGSWDTRQMFF.

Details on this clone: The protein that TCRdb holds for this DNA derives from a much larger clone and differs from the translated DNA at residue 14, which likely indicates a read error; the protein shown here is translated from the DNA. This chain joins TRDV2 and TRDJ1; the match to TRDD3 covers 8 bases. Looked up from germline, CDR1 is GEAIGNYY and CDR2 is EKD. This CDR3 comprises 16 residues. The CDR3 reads CACDTWGIPSSNKPIF. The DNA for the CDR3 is TGTGCCTGTGACACCTGGGGGATCCCCTCCTCCAATAAACCCATCTTT.

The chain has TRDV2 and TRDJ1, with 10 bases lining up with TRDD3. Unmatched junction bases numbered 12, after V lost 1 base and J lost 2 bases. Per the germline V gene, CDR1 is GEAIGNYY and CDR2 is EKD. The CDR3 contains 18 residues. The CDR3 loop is CACDTNYGSLGDTDKLIF. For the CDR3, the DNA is TGTGCCTGTGACACGAACTACGGATCACTGGGGGATACCGATAAACTCATCTTT.

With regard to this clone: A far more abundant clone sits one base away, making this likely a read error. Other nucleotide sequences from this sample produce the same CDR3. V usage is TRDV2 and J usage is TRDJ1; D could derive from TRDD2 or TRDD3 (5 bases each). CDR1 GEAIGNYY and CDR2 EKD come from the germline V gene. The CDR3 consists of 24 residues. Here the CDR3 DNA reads TGTGCTTGTGACACGGTATTGGGACGCGATCCTAATGAACTGGTCTCGACGTACACCGATAAACTCATCTTT. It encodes CACDTVLGRDPNELVSTYTDKLIF.

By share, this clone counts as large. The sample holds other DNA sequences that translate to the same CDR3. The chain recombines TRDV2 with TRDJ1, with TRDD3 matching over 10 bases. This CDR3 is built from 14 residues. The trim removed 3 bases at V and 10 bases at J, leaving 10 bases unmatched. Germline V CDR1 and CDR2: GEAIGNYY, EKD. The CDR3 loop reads CACDLLGDGGRLIF. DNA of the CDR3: TGTGCCTGTGACTTACTGGGGGATGGGGGTCGACTCATCTTT.

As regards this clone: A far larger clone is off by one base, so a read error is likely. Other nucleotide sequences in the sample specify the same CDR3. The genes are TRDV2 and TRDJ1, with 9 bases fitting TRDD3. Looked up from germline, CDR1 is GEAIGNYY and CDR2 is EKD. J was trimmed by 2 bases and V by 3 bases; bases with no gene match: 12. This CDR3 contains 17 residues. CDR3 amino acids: CACDLLGGYPYTDKLIF. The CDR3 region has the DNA TGTGCCTGTGACCTCCTTGGGGGATATCCCTATACCGATAAACTCATCTTT.